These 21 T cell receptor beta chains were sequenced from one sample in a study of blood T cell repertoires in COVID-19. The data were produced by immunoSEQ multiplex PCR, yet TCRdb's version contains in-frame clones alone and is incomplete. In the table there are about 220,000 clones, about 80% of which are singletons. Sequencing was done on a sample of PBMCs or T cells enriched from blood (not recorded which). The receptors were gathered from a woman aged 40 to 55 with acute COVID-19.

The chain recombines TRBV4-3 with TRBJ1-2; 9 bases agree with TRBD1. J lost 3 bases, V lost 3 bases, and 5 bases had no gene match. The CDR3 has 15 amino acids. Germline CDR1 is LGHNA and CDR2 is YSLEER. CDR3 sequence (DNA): TGCGCCAGCAGCCAGGAAACAGGGGGCGACTATGGCTACACCTTC. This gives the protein CASSQETGGDYGYTF.

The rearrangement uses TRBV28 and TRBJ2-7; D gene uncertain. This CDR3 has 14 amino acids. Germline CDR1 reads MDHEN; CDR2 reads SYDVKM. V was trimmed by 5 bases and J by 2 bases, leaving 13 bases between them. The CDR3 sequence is CASSRRSRPYEQYF. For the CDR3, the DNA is TGTGCCAGCAGTCGTAGAAGTCGCCCCTACGAGCAGTACTTC.

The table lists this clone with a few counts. In DNA form, the CDR3 reads TGTGCCAGCACCCTGGCGGGAGAAGACAGGCAGTACTTC. This sequence encodes CASTLAGEDRQYF. The rearrangement uses TRBV28 and TRBJ2-7, with 7 bases that match TRBD2. CDR1 is MDHEN, CDR2 SYDVKM, per germline. The length of the CDR3 is 13 residues. The V and J ends lost 7 bases and 9 bases, in that order; junction bases with no gene match: 12.

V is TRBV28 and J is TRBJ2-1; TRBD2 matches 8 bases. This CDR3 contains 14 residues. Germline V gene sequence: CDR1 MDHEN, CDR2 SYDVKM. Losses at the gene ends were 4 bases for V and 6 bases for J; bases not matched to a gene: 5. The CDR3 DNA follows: TGTGCCAGCAGTTCGGGAGCGGGAGTCAATGAGCAGTTCTTC. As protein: CASSSGAGVNEQFF.

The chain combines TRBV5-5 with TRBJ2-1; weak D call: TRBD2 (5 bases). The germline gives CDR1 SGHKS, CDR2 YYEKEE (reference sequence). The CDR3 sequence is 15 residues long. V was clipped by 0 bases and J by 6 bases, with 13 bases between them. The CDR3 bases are TGTGCCAGCAGCTTGGGACAAACTCGGGGCAATGAGCAGTTCTTC. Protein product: CASSLGQTRGNEQFF.

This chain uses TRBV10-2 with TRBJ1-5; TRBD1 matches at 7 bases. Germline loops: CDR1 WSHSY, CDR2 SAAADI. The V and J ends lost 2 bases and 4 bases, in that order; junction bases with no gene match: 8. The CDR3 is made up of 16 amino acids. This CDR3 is CASSEGQKQGNQPQHF. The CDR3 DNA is TGCGCCAGCAGTGAGGGGCAAAAACAGGGGAATCAGCCCCAGCATTTT.

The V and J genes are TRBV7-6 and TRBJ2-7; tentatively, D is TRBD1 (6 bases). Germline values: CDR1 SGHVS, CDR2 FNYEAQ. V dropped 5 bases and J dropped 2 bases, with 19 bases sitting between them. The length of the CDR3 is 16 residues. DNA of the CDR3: TGTGCCAGCAGCCAGGGGTTACTACCCTTCACCTACGAGCAGTACTTC. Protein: CASSQGLLPFTYEQYF.

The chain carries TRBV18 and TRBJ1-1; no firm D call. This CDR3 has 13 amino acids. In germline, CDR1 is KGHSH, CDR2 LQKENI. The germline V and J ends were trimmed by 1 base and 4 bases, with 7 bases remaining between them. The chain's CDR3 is CASSPLAGTEAFF. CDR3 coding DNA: TGTGCCAGCTCACCACTTGCGGGCACTGAAGCTTTCTTT.

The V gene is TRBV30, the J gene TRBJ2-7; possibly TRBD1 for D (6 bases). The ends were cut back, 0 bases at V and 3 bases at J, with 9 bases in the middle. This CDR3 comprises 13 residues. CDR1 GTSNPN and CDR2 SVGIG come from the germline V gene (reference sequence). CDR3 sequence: CAWSVGAGYEQYF. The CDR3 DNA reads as TGTGCCTGGAGTGTGGGGGCCGGCTACGAGCAGTACTTC.

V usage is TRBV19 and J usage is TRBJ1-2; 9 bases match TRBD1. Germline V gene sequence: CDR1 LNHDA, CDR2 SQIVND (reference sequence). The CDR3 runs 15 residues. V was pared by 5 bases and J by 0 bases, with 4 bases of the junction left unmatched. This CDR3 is CASSVGTGPNYGYTF. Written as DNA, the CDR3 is TGTGCCAGTAGTGTCGGGACAGGGCCTAACTATGGCTACACCTTC.

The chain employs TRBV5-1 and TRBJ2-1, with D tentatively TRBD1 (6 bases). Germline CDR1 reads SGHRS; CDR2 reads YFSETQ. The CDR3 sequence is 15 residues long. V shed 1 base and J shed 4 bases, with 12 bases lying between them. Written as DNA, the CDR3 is TGCGCCAGCAGCTTGCGTCGGGACACTTACAATGAGCAGTTCTTC. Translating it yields CASSLRRDTYNEQFF.

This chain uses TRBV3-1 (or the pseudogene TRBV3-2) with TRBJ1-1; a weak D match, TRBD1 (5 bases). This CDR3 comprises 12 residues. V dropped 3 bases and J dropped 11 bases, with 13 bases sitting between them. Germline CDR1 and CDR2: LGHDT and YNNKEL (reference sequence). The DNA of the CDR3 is TGTGCCAGCAGCCAGGGGGAGGGGACGGCTTTCTTT. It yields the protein CASSQGEGTAFF.

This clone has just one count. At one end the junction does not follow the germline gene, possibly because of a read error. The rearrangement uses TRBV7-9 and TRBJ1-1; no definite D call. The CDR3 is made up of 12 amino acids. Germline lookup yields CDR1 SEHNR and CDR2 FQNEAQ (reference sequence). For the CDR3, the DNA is TGTGCCAGCACCCCCGGGAACTCTGAAGCTTTCTTT. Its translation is CASTPGNSEAFF.

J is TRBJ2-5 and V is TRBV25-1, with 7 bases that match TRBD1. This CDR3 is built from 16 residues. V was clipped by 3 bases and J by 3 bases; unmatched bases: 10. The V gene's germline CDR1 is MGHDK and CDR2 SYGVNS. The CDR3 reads CASSDPRDSYKETQYF. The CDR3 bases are TGTGCCAGCAGTGATCCCCGGGACAGCTACAAAGAGACCCAGTACTTC.

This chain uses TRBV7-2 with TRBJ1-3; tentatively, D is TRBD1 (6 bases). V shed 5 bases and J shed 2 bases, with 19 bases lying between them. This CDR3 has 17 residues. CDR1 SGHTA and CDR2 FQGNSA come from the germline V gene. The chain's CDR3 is CASSRFPTGSPGNTIYF. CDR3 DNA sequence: TGTGCCAGCAGCCGCTTCCCGACAGGCTCCCCTGGAAACACCATATATTTT.

CDR3: CASSFETGGADTQYF. The CDR3 DNA is TGTGCCAGCAGCTTCGAGACAGGGGGGGCAGATACGCAGTATTTT. J is TRBJ2-3 and V is TRBV13; 9 bases agree with TRBD1. CDR1 PRHDT and CDR2 FYEKMQ come from the germline V gene (reference sequence). This CDR3 has 15 residues. V trimming: 3 bases; J trimming: 4 bases; junction bases outside the gene matches: 5.

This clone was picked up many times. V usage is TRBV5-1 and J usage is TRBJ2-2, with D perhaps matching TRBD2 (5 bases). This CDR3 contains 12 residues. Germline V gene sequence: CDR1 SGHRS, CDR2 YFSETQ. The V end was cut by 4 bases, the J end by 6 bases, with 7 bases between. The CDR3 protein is CASSTRAGELFF. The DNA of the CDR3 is TGCGCCAGCAGCACTAGGGCCGGGGAGCTGTTTTTT.

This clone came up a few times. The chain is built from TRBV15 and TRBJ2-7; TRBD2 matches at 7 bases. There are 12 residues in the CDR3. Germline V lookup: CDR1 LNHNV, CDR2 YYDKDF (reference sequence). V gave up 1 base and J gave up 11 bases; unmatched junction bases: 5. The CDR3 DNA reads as TGTGCCACCAGCAGAGGCGGGGGTTCGGAGTACTTC. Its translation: CATSRGGGSEYF.

CDR3 residues: CASTLTADNEKLFF. CDR3 coding DNA: TGCGCCAGCACCCTGACAGCAGATAATGAAAAACTGTTTTTT. This rearrangement joins TRBV5-1 to TRBJ1-4; TRBD1 is a possible D gene (5 bases). Germline loops: CDR1 SGHRS, CDR2 YFSETQ. V lost 6 bases and J 4 bases, leaving 13 bases between the germline ends. This CDR3 is built from 14 residues.

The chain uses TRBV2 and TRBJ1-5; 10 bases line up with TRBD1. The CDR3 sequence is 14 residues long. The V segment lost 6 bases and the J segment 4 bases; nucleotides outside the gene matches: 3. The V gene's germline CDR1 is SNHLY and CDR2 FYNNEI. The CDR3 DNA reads TGTGCCAGCAGCCGGGACAGGGGAAATCAGCCCCAGCATTTT. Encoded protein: CASSRDRGNQPQHF.

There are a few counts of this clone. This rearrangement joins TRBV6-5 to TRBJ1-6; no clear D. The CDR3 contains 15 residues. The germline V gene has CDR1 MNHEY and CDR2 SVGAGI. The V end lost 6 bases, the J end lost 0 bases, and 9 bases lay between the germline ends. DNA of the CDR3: TGTGCCAGCAGCGAGGGAAGCTCCTATAATTCACCCCTCCACTTT. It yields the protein CASSEGSSYNSPLHF.